This record looks at one T cell receptor beta chain sequence and its context. The antigen remains undetermined. Germline values: CDR1 MNHEY, CDR2 SMNVEV (reference sequence). This CDR3 has 15 residues. V was pared by 8 bases and J by 5 bases, with 19 bases between. The data stem from a study of T cell repertoires in cytomegalovirus infection. For the study at large: In the study, CMV epitopes included recently identified HLA-C-restricted and well-studied HLA-B-restricted ones. Carrying CMV and the relevant HLA type showed in public TCR beta signatures.

Study results and limitations: The study found HLA-C-restricted CMV-specific TCR beta clonotypes dominating the ex vivo response. Summed frequency of shared TCR beta families picked out CMV carriers who also had the relevant HLA.

TCRdb redid the calling of the reads with MiXCR, one entry per CDR3 protein. The top ten clones hold about 14% of a sample with some 940,000 distinct CDR3 sequences, roughly 31% of them seen once. The chain combines TRBV27 with TRBJ2-1; D not resolved. The clonotype was recovered from a human donor in good health (CMV status not recorded). Some clones in this sample may be carry-over from other donors' samples. The sequencing here drew on cultured CD8+ T cells from PBMCs, taken from culture after CMV antigen stimulation. The CDR3 sequence is CASSRKGLQDNEQFF. The CDR3 region has the DNA TGTGCCAGCTCCAGGAAAGGCCTCCAGGACAATGAGCAGTTCTTC.